Listed below are T cell receptor beta chains from one sample, sequenced in a study of regulatory dendritic cells for organ transplantation. Using immunoSEQ multiplex PCR, the repertoire was profiled, and TCRdb retains in-frame clones only, with some absent. The sample lists 25,000 to 35,000 clones, 82% occurring once. The sequenced material came from naive CD8+ T cells from blood. These receptors originate from a human donor in good health. The CDR3 runs from the conserved cysteine through the conserved F or W. D genes are given only for firm matches. Some rows have no size entry. The others give once, few or many, or a class for an expanded clone.

D gene,J gene,V gene,clone size,CDR3 protein,CDR3 DNA
TRBD1,TRBJ1-1,TRBV6-5,-,CASSYSQGEGAFF,TGTGCCAGCAGTTACTCACAGGGGGAAGGAGCTTTCTTT
TRBD1,TRBJ1-1,TRBV5-1,-,CASSTSGTGSEGTEAFF,TGCGCCAGCAGCACCTCCGGGACAGGCTCTGAGGGGACTGAAGCTTTCTTT
TRBD1,TRBJ1-2,TRBV9,-,CASSVTGGAGDSYGYTF,TGTGCCAGCAGCGTAACAGGGGGCGCAGGGGATTCCTATGGCTACACCTTC
TRBD2,TRBJ2-1,TRBV5-1,-,CASSSTGGGSSYNEQFF,TGCGCCAGCAGCTCAACCGGGGGGGGAAGCTCCTACAATGAGCAGTTCTTC
TRBD2,TRBJ2-7,TRBV5-6,-,CASSFRTSGFYEQYF,TGTGCCAGCAGCTTCCGGACTAGCGGTTTTTACGAGCAGTACTTC
TRBD2,TRBJ2-7,TRBV15,few,CATSRVSGGPYEQYF,TGTGCCACCAGCAGAGTGAGCGGGGGTCCCTACGAGCAGTACTTC
-,TRBJ2-5,TRBV4-3,once,CASSQDSGTSETQYF,TGCGCCAGCAGCCAAGATTCTGGCACAAGTGAGACCCAGTACTTC
TRBD1,TRBJ2-5,TRBV9,-,CASSVVGGDPLQYF,TGTGCCAGCAGCGTAGTAGGGGGCGACCCTCTCCAGTACTTC
-,TRBJ1-3,TRBV7-8,-,CASSLLSVLSSGNTIYF,TGTGCCAGCAGCTTGCTCTCGGTTTTAAGCTCTGGAAACACCATATATTTT
-,TRBJ2-1,TRBV9,-,CASSGGDAYNEQFF,TGTGCCAGCAGCGGCGGGGATGCCTACAATGAGCAGTTCTTC
TRBD2,TRBJ2-1,TRBV11-2,few,CASSLAWGGAGNEQFF,TGTGCCAGCAGCTTAGCGTGGGGGGGAGCAGGCAATGAGCAGTTCTTC
-,TRBJ2-1,TRBV6-5,-,CASSYLQVVSYNEQFF,TGTGCCAGCAGTTACTTACAGGTAGTATCCTACAATGAGCAGTTCTTC
-,TRBJ2-4,TRBV13,-,CASSFRQSLAKNIQYF,TGTGCCAGCAGCTTTCGACAGAGTCTAGCCAAAAACATTCAGTACTTC
-,TRBJ1-2,TRBV10-3,few,CAISESLSVVPGLNYGYTF,TGTGCCATCAGTGAGTCGCTCTCGGTCGTTCCGGGACTGAACTATGGCTACACCTTC
TRBD2,TRBJ2-2,TRBV2,-,CASNPLAGGPLTGELFF,TGTGCCAGCAACCCACTAGCGGGGGGGCCCTTAACCGGGGAGCTGTTTTTT
TRBD2,TRBJ2-5,TRBV6-1,-,CASRESGGEDKYF,TGTGCCAGCAGGGAGAGCGGGGGAGAAGACAAGTACTTC
-,TRBJ1-2,TRBV4-2,-,CASSQELGSFYGYTF,TGTGCCAGCAGCCAAGAACTGGGCAGCTTCTATGGCTACACCTTC
TRBD1,TRBJ2-3,TRBV2,-,CASSDRTGSTDTQYF,TGTGCCAGCAGTGACCGGACAGGCAGCACAGATACGCAGTATTTT
-,TRBJ2-7,TRBV5-1,-,CASSSGTLEQYF,TGCGCCAGCAGCTCCGGGACACTCGAGCAGTACTTC
TRBD2,TRBJ2-1,TRBV27,-,CASSHRLAGLTRSSYNEQFF,TGTGCCAGCAGTCATCGACTAGCGGGGCTCACCCGGAGCTCCTACAATGAGCAGTTCTTC
-,TRBJ2-2,TRBV21-1,once,CASSKAQRGHNTGELFF,TGTGCCAGCAGCAAAGCACAAAGGGGGCACAACACCGGGGAGCTGTTTTTT
TRBD1,TRBJ2-5,TRBV7-6,-,CASSWAGQDRKTQYF,TGTGCCAGCAGCTGGGCGGGACAGGATCGAAAGACCCAGTACTTC
TRBD1,TRBJ2-4,TRBV6-5,-,CASSTYDRGGDIQYF,TGTGCCAGCAGTACCTACGACAGGGGAGGTGACATTCAGTACTTC
-,TRBJ1-1,TRBV6-5,-,CASSYGGVTEAFF,TGTGCCAGCAGTTACGGGGGCGTCACTGAAGCTTTCTTT
-,TRBJ1-1,TRBV20-1,few,CSARAGTEAFF,TGCAGTGCTAGGGCGGGGACTGAAGCTTTCTTT
-,TRBJ1-4,TRBV2,-,CASHEGRMDEKLFF,TGTGCCAGCCACGAGGGGAGGATGGATGAAAAACTGTTTTTT
TRBD1,TRBJ1-4,TRBV4-1,-,CASSPGQGGLRQFF,TGCGCCAGCAGCCCGGGACAGGGTGGCCTTCGTCAGTTTTTT
TRBD1,TRBJ1-1,TRBV27,-,CASRTGYTEAFF,TGTGCCAGCAGGACAGGGTACACTGAAGCTTTCTTT
-,TRBJ2-2,TRBV2,-,CASSERTNTGELFF,TGTGCCAGCAGTGAAAGGACAAATACCGGGGAGCTGTTTTTT
TRBD2,TRBJ2-7,TRBV7-9,few,CASSLLGGSAYEQYF,TGTGCCAGCAGCTTATTGGGAGGGAGCGCCTACGAGCAGTACTTC
-,TRBJ2-1,TRBV5-1,-,CASSLAGGRSSYNEQFF,TGCGCCAGCAGCTTGGCCGGAGGACGGAGCTCCTACAATGAGCAGTTCTTC
TRBD1,TRBJ1-5,TRBV9,-,CASSETGTGNQPQHF,TGTGCCAGCAGCGAGACCGGGACAGGGAATCAGCCCCAGCATTTT
TRBD1,TRBJ2-1,TRBV9,-,CASSVGRNRGYNEQFF,TGTGCCAGCAGCGTAGGTCGGAACAGGGGTTACAATGAGCAGTTCTTC
TRBD2,TRBJ2-5,TRBV16,-,CASSQSGLDRKTQYF,TGTGCCAGCAGCCAATCAGGACTAGACCGAAAGACCCAGTACTTC
-,TRBJ2-7,TRBV11-2,-,CASSSAMEGQYF,TGTGCCAGCAGCTCTGCAATGGAGGGGCAGTACTTC
-,TRBJ1-5,TRBV4-3,once,CASSQERQLNQPQHF,TGCGCCAGCAGCCAAGAACGCCAGTTAAATCAGCCCCAGCATTTT
-,TRBJ1-5,TRBV4-1,few,CASSKRDSNQPQHF,TGCGCCAGCAGCAAGCGGGATAGCAATCAGCCCCAGCATTTT
-,TRBJ2-7,TRBV7-7,-,CASSPGAGSSYEQYF,TGTGCCAGCAGCCCAGGGGCAGGGAGCTCCTACGAGCAGTACTTC
-,TRBJ2-3,TRBV5-1,-,CASSSEPPAVDTQYF,TGCGCCAGCAGCTCAGAGCCCCCCGCGGTAGATACGCAGTATTTT
-,TRBJ2-1,TRBV5-6,few,CASSFSTEQFF,TGTGCCAGCAGCTTTAGTACTGAGCAGTTCTTC
TRBD2,TRBJ2-5,TRBV9,-,CASSGSGGQGETQYF,TGTGCCAGCAGTGGTAGCGGGGGCCAGGGGGAGACCCAGTACTTC
-,TRBJ2-3,TRBV13,-,CASSGQGDTQYF,TGTGCCAGCAGCGGCCAGGGGGATACGCAGTATTTT
TRBD1,TRBJ1-4,TRBV13,few,CASSMGQLGLFF,TGTGCCAGCAGCATGGGACAGCTGGGACTGTTTTTT
TRBD2,TRBJ2-2,TRBV5-1,-,CASSLDGSGGLGTGELFF,TGCGCCAGCAGCTTGGATGGTAGCGGGGGACTTGGCACCGGGGAGCTGTTTTTT
-,TRBJ1-2,TRBV7-9,-,CASSPPSAGDYGYTF,TGTGCCAGCAGCCCTCCATCGGCAGGGGACTATGGCTACACCTTC